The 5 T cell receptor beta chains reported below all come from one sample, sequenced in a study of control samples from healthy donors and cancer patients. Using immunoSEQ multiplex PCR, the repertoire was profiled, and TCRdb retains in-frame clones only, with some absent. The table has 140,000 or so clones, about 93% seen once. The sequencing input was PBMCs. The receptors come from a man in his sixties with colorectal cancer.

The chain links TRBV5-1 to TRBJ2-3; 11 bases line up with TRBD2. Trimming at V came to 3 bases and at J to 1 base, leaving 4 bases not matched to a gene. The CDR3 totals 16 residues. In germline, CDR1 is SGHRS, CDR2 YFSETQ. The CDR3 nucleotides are TGCGCCAGCAGCTCCATAGCGGGGGGGGGCACAGATACGCAGTATTTT. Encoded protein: CASSSIAGGGTDTQYF.

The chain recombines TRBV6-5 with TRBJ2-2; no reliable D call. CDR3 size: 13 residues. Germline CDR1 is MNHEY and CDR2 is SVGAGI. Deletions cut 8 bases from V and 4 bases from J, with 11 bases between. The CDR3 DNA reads TGTGCCAGCCGGCGGCAGATCACCGGGGAGCTGTTTTTT. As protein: CASRRQITGELFF.

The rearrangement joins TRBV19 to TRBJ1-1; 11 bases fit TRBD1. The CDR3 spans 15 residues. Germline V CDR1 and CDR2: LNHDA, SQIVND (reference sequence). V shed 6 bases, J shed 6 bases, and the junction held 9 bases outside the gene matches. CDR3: CASRAGTGGTSEAFF. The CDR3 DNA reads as TGTGCCAGTAGAGCCGGGACAGGGGGGACTTCTGAAGCTTTCTTT.

CDR3 in amino acids: CASSYSRTGGGYGYTF. CDR3 DNA sequence: TGTGCCAGCAGTTACTCGCGAACAGGGGGCGGATATGGCTACACCTTC. The chain joins TRBV6-5 to TRBJ1-2, with 9 bases identical to TRBD1. CDR3 length equals 16 residues. V was pared by 0 bases and J by 5 bases, with 7 bases of the junction left unmatched. Germline loops: CDR1 MNHEY, CDR2 SVGAGI.

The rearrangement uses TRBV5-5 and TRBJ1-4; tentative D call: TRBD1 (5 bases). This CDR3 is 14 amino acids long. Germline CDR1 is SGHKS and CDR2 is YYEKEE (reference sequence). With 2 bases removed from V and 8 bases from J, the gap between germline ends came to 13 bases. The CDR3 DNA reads TGTGCCAGCAGCTTAGGTGGGGGAGGCGAAAAACTGTTTTTT. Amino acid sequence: CASSLGGGGEKLFF.